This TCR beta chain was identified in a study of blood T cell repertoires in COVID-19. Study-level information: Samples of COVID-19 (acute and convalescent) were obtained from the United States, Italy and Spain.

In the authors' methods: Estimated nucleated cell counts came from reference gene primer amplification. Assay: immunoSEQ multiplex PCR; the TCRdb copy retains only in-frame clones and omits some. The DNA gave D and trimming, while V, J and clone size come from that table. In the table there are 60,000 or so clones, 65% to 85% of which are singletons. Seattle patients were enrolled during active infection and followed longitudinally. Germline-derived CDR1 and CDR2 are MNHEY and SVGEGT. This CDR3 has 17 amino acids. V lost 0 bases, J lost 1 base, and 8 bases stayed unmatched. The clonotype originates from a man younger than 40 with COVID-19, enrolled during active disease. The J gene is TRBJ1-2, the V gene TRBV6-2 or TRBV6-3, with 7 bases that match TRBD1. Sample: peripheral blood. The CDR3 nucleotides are TGTGCCAGCAGTTACTCGAAAGGGGGCGAGGGTAACTATGGCTACACCTTC. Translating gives CASSYSKGGEGNYGYTF.